This T cell receptor (beta chain) was captured by sequencing in a study of blood T cell repertoires in COVID-19. Here immunoSEQ multiplex PCR was the method, and the copy in TCRdb shows in-frame clones only, minus some. This table holds around 250,000 clones, 70% to 90% found once. The CDR3 length is 15 residues. Germline V gives CDR1 SGHDN, CDR2 FVKESK. Unmatched junction bases numbered 7, after V lost 1 base and J lost 6 bases. Participants were aged about 18 to 95 years, lived in around 22 US areas, and enrolled virtually. Participant reports of clinical history set cohort assignment. The study counted Cohort 3 donors as recovered given two negative PCRs, clearance, or symptom resolution.

This TCR derives from a woman aged 45-60 years who had recovered from COVID-19. Source material: PBMCs or T cells enriched from blood (not recorded which). The rearrangement joins TRBV14 to TRBJ1-1, with TRBD1 matching 8 bases. The CDR3 coding sequence is TGTGCCAGCAGCCAAGTGGGGACAGGCGTTGCTGAAGCTTTCTTT. Protein: CASSQVGTGVAEAFF.